This TCR beta chain was found in a study of PD-L1 blockade in urothelial cancer. Study as a whole: Blood yielded a median of approximately 130,000 T cells per sample.

Time point reported: pretreatment peripheral blood. Spike-ins of synthetic TCR analog templates went into each PCR. Produced via immunoSEQ multiplex PCR; TCRdb's table is partial and in-frame only. The data hold tens of thousands of clones, with around 83% observed a single time. V shed 3 bases, J shed 1 base, and the junction held 4 bases outside the gene matches. In germline, CDR1 is SGDLS, CDR2 YYNGEE. This CDR3 has 15 amino acids. V gene TRBV9 combines with J gene TRBJ2-3, with 8 bases that match TRBD2. The clonotype was recovered from a woman aged 65 to 85 with urothelial cancer. The material was PBMCs, obtained around atezolizumab (anti-PD-L1) treatment. CDR3 in DNA: TGTGCCAGCAGCGCTCAAGCGGGGGGCACAGATACGCAGTATTTT. It yields the protein CASSAQAGGTDTQYF.